The sequence of this TCR beta chain was determined in a study of identical twins (dated by TCRdb to the mid-2010s). About the investigation overall: To test whether fetal clonotypes persist, the study used deep sequencing on TCR alpha and beta repertoires from monozygotic twins, unrelated adults of various ages, and cord blood. Replicate twin experiments were performed at different times using different library preparation protocols to rule out contamination.

Turning to this clonotype: Its antigen specificity is not known. No per-base quality is available; no much larger clone lies one base away.

Every donor was a healthy Caucasian. The study also sequenced three unrelated non-twin adults: a male aged 18 to 29, a male aged 50 to 59 and a female aged 50 to 59. Miltenyi CD45RO+ enrichment and human naive T-cell isolation kits were used to isolate memory (CD45RO+) and naive T cells from PBMC. General study outcomes and caveats: Abundant cord blood beta clonotypes carried fewer insertions; young adult naive repertoires showed a weaker similar trend, while memory repertoires showed none. Compared with coincidental sharing between unrelated individuals, out-of-frame TCR alpha sequences shared between twins showed an excess of sequences with low generation probability. Invariant T cells such as MAIT and iNKT could partly confound zero-insertion analyses, although diverse VJ usage argued against such confounding for most clonotypes. A weaker excess of twin sharing was found in beta out-of-frame sequences because the signal-to-noise ratio was lowered by fewer shared sequences. Conclusions relied on cross-sectional statistical analysis, since the same donors could not be followed over many years. Recombination models systematically underestimated out-of-frame TCR alpha sharing in monozygotic twins but agreed with sharing between unrelated individuals.

The junction shows trimming of 0 bases on V and 1 base on J, plus 6 bases between the germline ends. From the cysteine up to the phenylalanine, the CDR3 has a length of 14 residues. The only DNA kept is the CDR3, 42 bases in frame from the first base. CDR1 and CDR2 were assigned from the germline V gene (reference sequence) as MNHEY and SMNVEV. Receptor libraries were prepared by 5' RACE. Sequenced on an Illumina HiSeq 2000. Template switching introduced a universal primer binding site; the final cDNA contained a unique molecular identifier, enabling accurate counting of TCR cDNA molecules. Specific primers in the conserved constant-segment region were used to synthesize first-strand cDNA for TCR alpha and beta chains. To control for contamination, every cDNA library was double barcoded, receiving both a SMART-Mk sample barcode and Illumina barcodes. Two successive PCR steps introduced TruSeq adapter sequences along with Illumina sample barcodes. The Illumina HiSeq platform was used with custom primers to sequence TCR alpha and beta cDNA libraries. The original pipeline was this. Unique molecular identifiers were extracted from raw reads with MiGEC, and CDR3 positions were determined with MiXCR. Recombination models were inferred per individual with the repgenHMM and IGoR tools using an EM algorithm. Shared clonotype analysis was performed with the tcR package in R, normalizing sharing by the product of cloneset sizes. To study raw recombination without the effects of thymic and clonal selection, out-of-frame nonproductive sequences were analyzed. The public sequencing data were trimmed at Q25 with fastp and processed into clonotypes with MiXCR by TCRdb, which kept only in-frame beta chains. Merged by CDR3 protein, the rows form single entries marked with the most common genes and DNA. These V and J calls originate from TCRdb's pipeline instead of the authors' own analysis. For this sample there are some 330,000 distinct CDR3 sequences; approximately 9.1% appear just once. Together, the top ten hold approximately 9.3% of the sample.

Sequencing was done on a sample of naive T cells sorted from blood. Reading the label with the study, this specimen's cell subset or site is: cells isolated with a human naive T-cell isolation kit. The sequence was collected from a woman between 45 and 60 years old in good health. The sequence is built from TRBV27 and TRBJ1-1; the D gene assignment is ambiguous. The CDR3 amino acid sequence is: CASSLSPRNTEAFF. The DNA sequence is given as TGTGCCAGCAGTTTATCACCAAGGAACACTGAAGCTTTCTTT.